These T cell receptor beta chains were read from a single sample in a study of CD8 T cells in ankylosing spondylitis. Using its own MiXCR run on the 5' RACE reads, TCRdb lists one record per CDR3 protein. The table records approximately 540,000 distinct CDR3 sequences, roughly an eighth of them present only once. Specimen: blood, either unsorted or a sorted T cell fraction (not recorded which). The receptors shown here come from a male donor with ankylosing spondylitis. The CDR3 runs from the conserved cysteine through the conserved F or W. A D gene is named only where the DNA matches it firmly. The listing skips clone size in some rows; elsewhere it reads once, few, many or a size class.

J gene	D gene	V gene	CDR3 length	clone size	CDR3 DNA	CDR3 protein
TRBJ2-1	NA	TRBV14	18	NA	TGTGCCAGCAGCCAAAGAGAACGTAGGAGCCACTACTACAATGAGCAGTTCTTC	CASSQRERRSHYYNEQFF
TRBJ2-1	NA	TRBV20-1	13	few	TGCAGTGCCAGAGGGGCAGAATACAATGAGCAGTTCTTC	CSARGAEYNEQFF
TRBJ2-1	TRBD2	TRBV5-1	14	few	TGCGCCAGCAGACGACTAGCGGGAAAGGATGAGCAGTTCTTC	CASRRLAGKDEQFF
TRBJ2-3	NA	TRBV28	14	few	TGTGCCAGCAGTTTATCACAGCGTATAGATACGCAGTATTTT	CASSLSQRIDTQYF
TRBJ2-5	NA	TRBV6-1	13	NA	TGTGCCAGCAGTGAGCAGAAGCCGGGGACCCAGTACTTC	CASSEQKPGTQYF
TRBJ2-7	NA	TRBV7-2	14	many	TGTGCCAGCAGCTTAGGCAGTGGGCAGGCGGTCGGGTACTTC	CASSLGSGQAVGYF
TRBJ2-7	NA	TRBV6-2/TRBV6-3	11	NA	TGTGCCAGCAGTACAGGCCTGGAGCAGTACTTC	CASSTGLEQYF
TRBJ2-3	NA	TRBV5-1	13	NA	TGCGCCAGCAGTTGGTCCGGGGCAGATACGCAGTATTTT	CASSWSGADTQYF
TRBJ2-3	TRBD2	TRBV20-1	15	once	TGCAGTGCTAGAGATCGGAGACTAGCCATAGATACGCAGTATTTT	CSARDRRLAIDTQYF
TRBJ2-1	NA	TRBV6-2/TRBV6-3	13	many	TGTGCCAGCAGTTACAACAGACTGGGAGAGCAGTTCTTC	CASSYNRLGEQFF
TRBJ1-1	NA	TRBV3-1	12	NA	TGTGCCAGCAGCCAATACGAGAGGGAAGCTTTCTTT	CASSQYEREAFF
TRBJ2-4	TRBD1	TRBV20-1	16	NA	TGCAGTGCTAGAGATGGCGCAGGGGGTCTCAAAAACATTCAGTACTTC	CSARDGAGGLKNIQYF
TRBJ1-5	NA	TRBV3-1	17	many	TGTGCCAGCAGCCAAGCCCCCCCAGGGTCGAACAATCAGCCCCAGCATTTT	CASSQAPPGSNNQPQHF
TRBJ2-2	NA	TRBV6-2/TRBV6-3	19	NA	TGTGCCAGCAGTTATATCGGAAGCTCAGGGGTGGCGTACACCGGGGAGCTGTTTTTT	CASSYIGSSGVAYTGELFF
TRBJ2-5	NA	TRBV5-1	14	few	TGTGCCAGCAGCTTAGGGGCGGGGAGAGAGACCCAGTACTTC	CASSLGAGRETQYF
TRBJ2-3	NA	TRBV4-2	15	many	TGTGCCAGCAGCCAAGATCCAGTATCTACAGATACGCAGTATTTT	CASSQDPVSTDTQYF
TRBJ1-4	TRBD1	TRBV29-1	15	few	TGCAGCGTTGGTAGGACAGGGGGCTCTAATGAAAAACTGTTTTTT	CSVGRTGGSNEKLFF
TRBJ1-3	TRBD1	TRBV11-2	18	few	TGTGCCAGCAGCGAATACGGGACAGCATATGTCTCTGGAAACACCATATATTTT	CASSEYGTAYVSGNTIYF
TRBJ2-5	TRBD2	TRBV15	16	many	TGTGCCACCAGCAGAGATTGGACTAGCGGACAAGAGACCCAGTACTTC	CATSRDWTSGQETQYF
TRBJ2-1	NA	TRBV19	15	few	TGTGCCAGTAGATGGGCAGGGAGCTCCTACAATGAGCAGTTCTTC	CASRWAGSSYNEQFF
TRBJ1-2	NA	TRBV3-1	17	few	TGTGCCAGCAGCCAAGCACGGGATCTGGCCATCTACTATGGCTACACCTTC	CASSQARDLAIYYGYTF
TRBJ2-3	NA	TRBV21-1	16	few	TGTGCCAGCAGCATTCACAGCGGGGCCTGCACAGATACGCAGTATTTT	CASSIHSGACTDTQYF
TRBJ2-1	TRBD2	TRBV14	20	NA	TGTGCCAGCAGCCACACTGCGACTAGCGGGAGGTCCAAATACTACAATGAGCAGTTCTTC	CASSHTATSGRSKYYNEQFF
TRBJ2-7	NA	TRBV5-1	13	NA	TGCGCCAGCATGAGGCAGGGGACCTACGAGCAGTACTTC	CASMRQGTYEQYF
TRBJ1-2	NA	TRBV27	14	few	TGTGCCAGTTGGAACAGAGGACCTTACTATGGCTACACCTTC	CASWNRGPYYGYTF
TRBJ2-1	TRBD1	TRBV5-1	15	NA	TGCGCCAGCAGCGTGCTGGGGACAGGGGGCAATGAGCAGTTCTTC	CASSVLGTGGNEQFF
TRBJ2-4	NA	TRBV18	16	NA	TGTGCCAGCTCACGACAGGTGGGGATGGGCGGAAACATTCAGTACTTC	CASSRQVGMGGNIQYF
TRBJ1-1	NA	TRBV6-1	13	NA	TGTGCCCCTGGACGGGAGCAGAACACTGAAGCTTTCTTT	CAPGREQNTEAFF
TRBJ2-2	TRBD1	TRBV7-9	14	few	TGTGCCAAAGGAGACAGGGTCGACACCGGGGAGCTGTTTTTT	CAKGDRVDTGELFF
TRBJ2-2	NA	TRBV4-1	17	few	TGCGCCAGCAGCCCACCCCCTAGCGCCTCGAACACCGGGGAGCTGTTTTTT	CASSPPPSASNTGELFF
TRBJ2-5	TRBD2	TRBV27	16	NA	TGTGCCAGCAGTTTACGGCCTAGCGGGAGCCGAGAGACCCAGTACTTC	CASSLRPSGSRETQYF